The 30 T cell receptor beta chains in this list originate from one sample, sequenced in a study of CXCR3-negative and CXCR3-positive naive CD8 T cells. Points from the study as a whole: Comparison of naive cells showed more hydrophobic TRB CDR3s in CXCR3-positive than in CXCR3-negative naive cells.

UMI labels and 5' RACE were used to prepare the TRB cDNA libraries. TCRdb re-analyzed the 5' RACE reads; it lists each CDR3 protein once, without DNA. This sample lists roughly 99,000 distinct CDR3 sequences; its ten largest clones have 0.85% to 1.4%. What these receptors recognize is not known. Source material: naive CXCR3+ CD8+ T cells from blood. The subset here: CD45RO-CCR7+CD27+CD95- naive CD8+ T cells expressing CXCR3 (TNR3+). These receptor sequences come from a human donor in good health. Some clones in this sample may be carry-over from other donors' samples.

The V and J genes are TRBV27 and TRBJ1-4; without DNA, the TCRdb call of TRBD1 cannot be checked. This CDR3 comprises 15 residues. The germline V gene encodes CDR1 MNHEY and CDR2 SMNVEV (reference sequence). This CDR3 reads CASSDQGGTNEKLFF.

This chain links TRBV3-1 with TRBJ2-1; TCRdb's assignment of TRBD1 cannot be checked, as there is no DNA. The CDR3 is made up of 12 amino acids. CDR1 and CDR2 (germline): LGHDT, YNNKEL (reference sequence). This CDR3 reads CASSPMTGGEFF.

V usage is TRBV4-3 and J usage is TRBJ2-7; with no DNA, the TCRdb D assignment of TRBD1 cannot be verified. CDR1 is LGHNA and CDR2 is YSLEER in the germline V gene. This CDR3 contains 17 residues. CDR3 loop: CASSPYHAGTELYEQYF.

The chain links TRBV7-3 to TRBJ2-3; absent DNA, TCRdb's TRBD2 call cannot be checked. Looked up from germline, CDR1 is SGHTA and CDR2 is FQGTGA. The CDR3 runs 14 residues. The CDR3 region is CASSLWALADTQYF.

The chain has TRBV27 and TRBJ2-1; TCRdb's D gene call, TRBD1, goes unchecked for lack of DNA. The germline V gene encodes CDR1 MNHEY and CDR2 SMNVEV (reference sequence). The CDR3 is 16 residues long. The CDR3 sequence: CASSLYQGPPHNEQFF.

The chain recombines TRBV7-7 with TRBJ2-5; TCRdb proposes TRBD1, but this gene call is untestable without DNA. CDR3 size: 15 residues. Per germline, CDR1 SSHAT and CDR2 FNYEAQ (reference sequence). This chain's CDR3 is CASSLVMGDQETQYF.

This CDR3 is CASNLGDGGAGMQYF. This sequence joins TRBV7-8 and TRBJ2-3; absent DNA, TCRdb's TRBD2 call cannot be checked. Germline CDR1 is SGHVS and CDR2 is FQNEAQ. This CDR3 has 15 residues.

The chain uses TRBV6-6 and TRBJ1-1; TCRdb's assignment of TRBD1 cannot be checked, as there is no DNA. In germline, CDR1 is MNHNY, CDR2 SVGAGI (reference sequence). The CDR3 totals 13 residues. CDR3 amino acids: CASSFAGYTEAFF.

V usage is TRBV25-1 and J usage is TRBJ2-7; TCRdb selects TRBD1, and the lack of DNA leaves this call unchecked. The CDR3 sequence is 11 residues long. Germline-derived CDR1 and CDR2 are MGHDK and SYGVNS. This CDR3 reads CASRGEYEQYF.

The V gene is TRBV29-1, the J gene TRBJ2-1; TCRdb calls TRBD2, which cannot be checked without DNA. CDR1 and CDR2 (germline): SQVTM, ANQGSEA. The CDR3 consists of 14 residues. The CDR3 loop reads CSVETSGGYNEQFF.

The V call is TRBV15, the J call TRBJ2-1; TCRdb's D call of TRBD1 is untestable without DNA. CDR1 LNHNV and CDR2 YYDKDF come from the germline V gene (reference sequence). This CDR3 spans 15 amino acids. CDR3 sequence: CATSPRTGDYNEQFF.

The chain links TRBV6-2 or TRBV6-3 to TRBJ1-2; TCRdb outputs TRBD1, but without DNA this stays unchecked. This CDR3 has 16 residues. The germline V gene has CDR1 MNHEY and CDR2 SVGEGT. Here the CDR3 reads CASSSLRDRITHGYTF.

Considering frequency, this clonotype is medium-sized (0.01 to 0.1%). The rearrangement links TRBV7-7 to TRBJ2-7; checking the TCRdb D call of TRBD1 is not possible without DNA. Germline CDR1 SSHAT, CDR2 FNYEAQ (reference sequence). The CDR3 runs to 14 residues. The CDR3 loop is CASSLVLGANEQYF. Complete variable domain (other parts from reference TRBV7-7 and TRBJ2-7): GAGVSQSPRYKVTKRGQDVTLRCDPISSHATLYWYQQALGQGPEFLTYFNYEAQPDKSGLPSDRFSAERPEGSISTLTIQRTEQRDSAMYRCASSLVLGANEQYFGPGTRLTVT.

V is TRBV14 and J is TRBJ2-3; the D gene TCRdb calls, TRBD1, cannot be checked with no DNA. The length of the CDR3 is 16 residues. The germline gives CDR1 SGHDN, CDR2 FVKESK. The CDR3 sequence is CASSHLKGQGTDTQYF.

The V gene is TRBV15, the J gene TRBJ2-7; checking the TCRdb D call of TRBD1 is not possible without DNA. The CDR3 contains 16 residues. Germline loops: CDR1 LNHNV, CDR2 YYDKDF (reference sequence). The CDR3 sequence: CATSREPGQVNYEQYF.

The J gene is TRBJ2-5, the V gene TRBV20-1; checking the TCRdb D call of TRBD1 is not possible without DNA. Germline assignment: CDR1 DFQATT and CDR2 SNEGSKA (reference sequence). The CDR3 is 16 residues long. This CDR3 is CSALTGGQIYQETQYF.

The CDR3 here is CASSQVRGSSYEQYF. V gene TRBV4-3 combines with J gene TRBJ2-7. The germline gives CDR1 LGHNA, CDR2 YSLEER. The CDR3 sequence is 15 residues long.

The chain joins TRBV2 to TRBJ2-5; as DNA is missing, the TRBD1 call by TCRdb cannot be tested. Germline V gene data show CDR1 as SNHLY and CDR2 as FYNNEI. The CDR3 has 14 residues. The chain's CDR3 is CASSGPTPSETQYF.

This sequence joins TRBV7-9 and TRBJ2-7; there is no DNA to check the TCRdb D call of TRBD1. Looked up from germline, CDR1 is SEHNR and CDR2 is FQNEAQ (reference sequence). There are 13 residues in the CDR3. CDR3 in amino acids: CASSQLGAYEQYF.

The chain uses TRBV20-1 and TRBJ2-5; TCRdb calls TRBD1, which cannot be checked without DNA. Germline assignment: CDR1 DFQATT and CDR2 SNEGSKA (reference sequence). The CDR3 contains 16 residues. This CDR3 is CSARAAPGQGQETQYF.

The chain has TRBV5-5 and TRBJ2-3; without DNA, the TCRdb call of TRBD2 cannot be checked. The CDR3 consists of 15 residues. The germline CDR1 and CDR2 sequences are SGHKS and YYEKEE (reference sequence). This chain's CDR3 is CASSLADYVTDTQYF.

V and J are TRBV7-9 and TRBJ2-1; TCRdb's assignment of TRBD1 cannot be checked, as there is no DNA. From germline, CDR1 is SEHNR and CDR2 FQNEAQ (reference sequence). CDR3 length equals 15 residues. CDR3 amino acids: CASSNTGFSYNEQFF.

V and J are TRBV4-3 and TRBJ2-1. Germline V gene sequence: CDR1 LGHNA, CDR2 YSLEER. This CDR3 contains 18 residues. CDR3 in amino acids: CASSQDLTGSSSYNEQFF.

The chain combines TRBV27 with TRBJ2-7; TCRdb selects TRBD1, and the lack of DNA leaves this call unchecked. CDR3 length equals 16 residues. Looked up from germline, CDR1 is MNHEY and CDR2 is SMNVEV (reference sequence). This CDR3 reads CASSPIGQGFSNEQYF.

This CDR3 reads CATSIDRGSGNTIYF. The V and J genes are TRBV15 and TRBJ1-3; TCRdb reports TRBD1, a call that lacks DNA to check it against. The CDR3 has 15 residues. Germline V lookup: CDR1 LNHNV, CDR2 YYDKDF (reference sequence).

V and J are TRBV20-1 and TRBJ1-1; TCRdb names TRBD1, which stays unverified in the absence of DNA. Looked up from germline, CDR1 is DFQATT and CDR2 is SNEGSKA (reference sequence). This CDR3 contains 17 residues. CDR3: CSARDFMAGGADTEAFF.

The chain has TRBV6-1 and TRBJ1-1; TCRdb reports TRBD1, a call that lacks DNA to check it against. The CDR3 has 15 amino acids. Germline V gene lookup returns CDR1 MNHNS and CDR2 SASEGT. The CDR3 reads CASSDKPGGWTEAFF.

The gene calls are TRBV11-2 and TRBJ2-7; no DNA is available, so the TRBD2 call from TCRdb remains unchecked. Germline CDR1 and CDR2: SGHAT and FQNNGV. CDR3 length: 15 residues. The CDR3: CASRRTSGSVHEQYF.

The CDR3 is CASSPGLAGGPGDEQFF. V gene TRBV3-1 combines with J gene TRBJ2-1; without DNA, the TCRdb call of TRBD2 cannot be checked. This CDR3 has 17 residues. Looked up from germline, CDR1 is LGHDT and CDR2 is YNNKEL (reference sequence).

The gene calls are TRBV7-2 and TRBJ2-1; the TCRdb D gene call, TRBD1, has no DNA to confirm it. The CDR3 loop spans 17 amino acids. Germline lookup yields CDR1 SGHTA and CDR2 FQGNSA. CDR3 sequence: CAREGTGTGGGYNEQFF.